This T cell receptor beta chain was found in a study of blood T cell repertoires in COVID-19 (dated by TCRdb to about 2020). A note on the overall study: Samples from collaborators originated in the United States, Italy and Spain and spanned both the acute and convalescent phases of COVID-19. The material from the prospective study consisted of cDNA or gDNA derived from T cells, B-cell-depleted T cells, or PBMCs. The dataset comprised deeply sampled blood TCRbeta repertoires from subjects exposed to, actively infected with, or recovered from COVID-19. The repertoires were released in a freely available public database intended as a resource for research on the immune response to SARS-CoV-2. Samples came from the ongoing ImmuneRACE study (first 160 participants) plus 1,254 subjects from 6 global collaborators. Sample metadata almost always included a de-identified subject ID, COVID-19 status, age in years and sex. Where available, HLA class I and class II types were obtained from metadata supplied by the sample provider rather than from assay-based typing. Overall results and qualifications from the work: Clinical and demographic metadata were provided uncurated, with the amount varying by source and participant.

Collaborating institutions collected whole blood in K2EDTA tubes following their own protocols. For TCRbeta analysis, collaborators shipped samples in one of three forms: frozen whole blood, isolated PBMCs, or DNA extracted from either of those sample types. This clone has only one observation. This receptor's antigen is unknown. No per-base quality is available; no much larger clone lies one base away. The CDR3 spans 14 residues, from the cysteine through the phenylalanine. Only CDR3 DNA remains: 42 bases, in frame from the first base. As encoded in the germline V gene, CDR1 is MNHEY while CDR2 is SVGAGI. V lost 6 bases and J lost 5 bases, and the count of bases not matched to a germline gene is 7. The immunoSEQ Assay, a bias-controlled multiplex PCR, was used to amplify TCRbeta CDR3 regions from genomic DNA. Processing in the source paper ran as follows. The number of nucleated cells in each sample was estimated from the amplification of reference gene primers within the assay. To quantify the absolute abundance of each unique TCRbeta CDR3 rearrangement, sequence reads were collapsed and filtered. Productive Simpson clonality was computed per sample as the square root of Simpson's diversity index over productive rearrangements. Here the immuneACCESS table is served through TCRdb, limited to in-frame sequences with V and J called. Missing clones are a known gap in these copies; in checked studies unresolved V genes cover under half, and the rest lacks a known reason. V, J and clone size are those of that table, while D and trimming were read from the DNA. This sample has about 120,000 clones in its table, and about 74% of those were observed once. The ten largest clones take up over 6.5% of the sample.

The chain links TRBV6-5 with TRBJ1-2; 9 bases in between match TRBD1. The sample was peripheral blood. This TCR was recovered from a human donor in a cohort sampled during active COVID-19. Read as DNA, the sequence is TGTGCCAGCAGCTCACAGGGGGCAGGGTATGGCTACACCTTC. Translated, it reads CASSSQGAGYGYTF.